One T cell receptor (beta chain) is described in this entry. Its antigen is as yet unknown. TCRdb re-called the reads through MiXCR, storing one row per CDR3 protein. The sample lists 450,000 to 600,000 distinct CDR3 sequences; 30% to 35% were seen once. The CDR3 runs to 15 residues. The V and J ends lost 3 bases and 1 base respectively, with 12 bases between them. This entry comes from a study of T cell repertoires in cytomegalovirus infection. Background on the study: Selected CMV epitopes included recently identified HLA-C-restricted ones as well as well-studied HLA-B-restricted ones. The study's findings and limits: HLA-C-restricted CMV clonotypes gave the most frequent clonotype in two of eight donors.

Sequences were derived from cultured PBMCs, sampled from culture after CMV antigen stimulation. This clonotype was obtained from a human donor in good health (CMV status not recorded). Some clones in this sample may be carry-over from other donors' samples. This chain connects TRBV12-3 or TRBV12-4 to TRBJ1-1; the D gene is possibly TRBD1 (5 bases). Here the CDR3 DNA reads TGTGCCAGCAGTTTCAGTTGGGGCAAGAACACTGAAGCTTTCTTT. Translation: CASSFSWGKNTEAFF.